This TCR beta chain stems from a study of T cells in Graves' hyperthyroidism and ophthalmopathy. About the research overall: Blood from the periphery was taken at initial diagnosis, before any treatment. Points from the study as a whole: By a 13 V-J model, ophthalmopathy was set apart from stable hyperthyroidism. Blood held most thyroid clonotypes expanded above 0.001 frequency.

With 6 bases clipped from V and 5 bases from J, the junction kept 6 bases outside the gene matches. CDR1 and CDR2 from the germline V gene are SEHNR and FQNEAQ (reference sequence). This CDR3 is 13 amino acids long. Each diagnosis drew on symptoms, thyroxine, TRAb, thyroid ultrasound and orbital computed tomography findings. This clonotype was counted many times. Its cognate antigen is unknown. Using RNA transcripts as the source, TCR beta CDR3 regions were amplified. The HTBI primer set served for first-round RT-PCR of the TCR CDR3. TCRdb reprocessed the multiplex PCR reads via MiXCR and lists one record per CDR3 protein. The repertoire holds about 760,000 distinct CDR3 sequences, with 35% as singletons.

Material for sequencing was blood. This receptor was taken from a woman in her forties with Graves' hyperthyroidism. V and J are TRBV7-9 and TRBJ1-1, with 7 bases fitting TRBD1. In DNA, the CDR3 is TGTGCCAGCAGACCACAGGGGAGGACTGAAGCTTTCTTT. Translation gives CASRPQGRTEAFF.